This is a list of T cell receptor beta chains from one sample in a study of identical twins. TCRdb fed the 5' RACE reads into MiXCR, producing one record per CDR3 protein. The data hold around 280,000 distinct CDR3 sequences, with about 8.3% observed a single time. The same data also contributed to another study, on yellow fever vaccine responses in identical twins.

Sequencing used memory (CD45RO+) T cells sorted from blood. Receptors originate from a woman aged 18-30 years in good health. Both conserved end residues are part of each CDR3. Each record gives: D gene, clone size, V gene, J gene, CDR3 protein, CDR3 DNA. The D gene is left open where the match is weak. Only part of the rows carry a size: once, few, many, or a class if the clone is expanded.

.	many	TRBV4-1	TRBJ2-2	CASSQDWRGSTGELFF	TGCGCCAGCAGCCAAGATTGGCGGGGATCCACCGGGGAGCTGTTTTTT
.	.	TRBV6-1	TRBJ2-3	CASSEYPEGTQYF	TGTGCCAGCAGTGAATATCCGGAGGGTACGCAGTATTTT
.	few	TRBV20-1	TRBJ1-3	CSARAGGNSGNTIYF	TGCAGTGCTAGAGCTGGGGGGAACTCTGGAAACACCATATATTTT
.	few	TRBV7-3	TRBJ2-1	CASSPSGTNEQFF	TGTGCCAGCAGCCCCTCCGGTACCAATGAGCAGTTCTTC
.	many	TRBV12-3/TRBV12-4	TRBJ1-1	CASSLTGTTEAFF	TGTGCCAGCAGCTTAACAGGGACCACTGAAGCTTTCTTT
.	.	TRBV20-1	TRBJ2-7	CSALGRVYEQYF	TGCAGTGCATTAGGACGTGTCTACGAGCAGTACTTC
.	many	TRBV15	TRBJ1-5	CATSRATANQPQHF	TGTGCCACCAGCAGAGCAACGGCCAATCAGCCCCAGCATTTT
TRBD2	many	TRBV4-1	TRBJ2-2	CASSQGFGGSGTGELFF	TGCGCCAGCAGCCAAGGGTTTGGCGGGAGTGGTACCGGGGAGCTGTTTTTT
TRBD2	.	TRBV20-1	TRBJ2-7	CSARGAGSSYEQYF	TGCAGTGCTAGGGGAGCGGGGAGCTCCTACGAGCAGTACTTC
TRBD2	many	TRBV4-1	TRBJ2-7	CASSQRIAGGTSYEQYF	TGCGCCAGCAGCCAACGTATAGCGGGAGGCACCTCCTACGAGCAGTACTTC
.	many	TRBV20-1	TRBJ2-3	CSAPPPGSTDTQYF	TGCAGTGCTCCCCCTCCGGGGAGCACAGATACGCAGTATTTT
TRBD1	.	TRBV27	TRBJ1-1	CATYRPGQGRTEAFF	TGTGCCACCTATCGGCCCGGACAGGGAAGGACTGAAGCTTTCTTT
TRBD1	.	TRBV5-1	TRBJ1-4	CASRDRVGVTGAEKLFF	TGCGCCAGCAGGGACAGGGTTGGTGTTACCGGGGCTGAAAAACTGTTTTTT
.	few	TRBV5-5	TRBJ2-3	CASSLARGTTWYF	TGTGCCAGCAGCTTGGCGAGGGGGACTACTTGGTATTTT
.	.	TRBV5-8	TRBJ2-3	CATGSLWDTQYF	TGTGCCACCGGATCGTTATGGGATACGCAGTATTTT
.	.	TRBV4-1	TRBJ1-1	CASSQDPREAFF	TGCGCCAGCAGCCAAGATCCGAGGGAAGCTTTCTTT
.	.	TRBV20-1	TRBJ1-4	CSATEGGANEKLFF	TGCAGTGCTACCGAGGGGGGGGCTAATGAAAAACTGTTTTTT
TRBD1	.	TRBV5-1	TRBJ2-4	CASSLEVGQGYIQYF	TGCGCCAGCAGCTTGGAAGTCGGACAGGGATACATTCAGTACTTC
.	many	TRBV29-1	TRBJ2-1	CSVGQRPDYNEQFF	TGCAGCGTCGGGCAGCGGCCGGACTACAATGAGCAGTTCTTC
.	.	TRBV4-2	TRBJ1-4	CASSQESDRRGNEKLFF	TGTGCCAGCAGCCAAGAATCGGACCGGAGAGGGAATGAAAAACTGTTTTTT
TRBD1	many	TRBV5-1	TRBJ2-1	CASSSGQGTIGEQFF	TGCGCCAGCAGCTCCGGACAGGGCACTATTGGTGAGCAGTTCTTC
.	few	TRBV5-4	TRBJ1-6	CASSSETLNNSPLHF	TGTGCCAGCAGCTCCGAGACCCTCAATAATTCACCCCTCCACTTT
TRBD2	.	TRBV10-3	TRBJ2-1	CAISESVGSGSSNEQFF	TGTGCCATCAGTGAGTCGGTGGGTAGCGGGAGTAGTAATGAGCAGTTCTTC
TRBD1	few	TRBV10-3	TRBJ1-5	CAISESDRGNQPQHF	TGTGCCATCAGTGAGTCGGACAGGGGCAATCAGCCCCAGCATTTT
.	.	TRBV28	TRBJ2-1	CATLISYNEQFF	TGTGCCACCCTCATCTCCTACAATGAGCAGTTCTTC
.	.	TRBV20-1	TRBJ2-3	CCARDRTAVPSTDTQYF	TGCTGTGCTAGAGATCGGACAGCCGTCCCTAGCACAGATACGCAGTATTTT
TRBD2	.	TRBV9	TRBJ2-3	CASSVAGLAANIDTQYF	TGTGCCAGCAGCGTAGCAGGACTAGCGGCTAACATAGATACGCAGTATTTT
.	.	TRBV3-1	TRBJ1-5	CASSQGDRWNQPQHF	TGTGCCAGCAGCCAAGGCGACAGGTGGAATCAGCCCCAGCATTTT
.	.	TRBV3-1	TRBJ2-2	CASSQEVVWVNTGELFF	TGTGCCAGCAGCCAAGAGGTAGTTTGGGTGAACACCGGGGAGCTGTTTTTT